The 28 T cell receptor beta chains reported below all come from one sample, sequenced in a study of shared clonotypes between healthy human individuals. Method: immunoSEQ multiplex PCR; TCRdb's copy keeps in-frame clones and lacks some. The sample has roughly 2,000,000 clones, about 93% seen once. Naive CD8 cells were CD45RO-negative, positively selected for CCR7, excluding terminally differentiated effector memory CD45RA+ cells. Sequencing was performed on naive CD8+ T cells from PBMCs. These receptors were collected from a young man in good health. Some clones in this sample may be carry-over from other donors' samples.

This clone has only one observation. The chain is built from TRBV6-5 and TRBJ2-5, with unresolved D. V was clipped by 0 bases and J by 5 bases, with 7 bases between them. Germline V gene sequence: CDR1 MNHEY, CDR2 SVGAGI. The CDR3 length is 13 residues. The CDR3 nucleotides are TGTGCCAGCAGTTACTCGTGGGTGGAGACCCAGTACTTC. Protein product: CASSYSWVETQYF.

Note on this clone: This specimen includes other DNA sequences encoding the same CDR3. The chain carries TRBV15 and TRBJ2-1, with unresolved D. V was pared by 1 base and J by 7 bases, with 5 bases between. The CDR3 sequence is 12 residues long. Germline CDR1 is LNHNV and CDR2 is YYDKDF (reference sequence). CDR3: CATSRGSNEQFF. Here the CDR3 DNA reads TGTGCCACCAGCAGAGGCTCTAATGAGCAGTTCTTC.

V usage is TRBV10-3 and J usage is TRBJ2-1, with TRBD2 matching 8 bases. The V and J ends lost 2 bases and 5 bases, in that order; junction bases with no gene match: 5. CDR1 and CDR2 (germline): ENHRY, SYGVKD. The CDR3 spans 15 residues. CDR3 coding DNA: TGTGCCATCAGTGAGCAGAACGGGAGGGACAATGAGCAGTTCTTC. Amino acid sequence: CAISEQNGRDNEQFF.

The sample holds one count of this clone. The chain combines TRBV19 with TRBJ2-2; 8 nucleotides align to TRBD1. With V trimmed by 6 bases and J by 11 bases, 8 bases remained unmatched. Germline V lookup: CDR1 LNHDA, CDR2 SQIVND (reference sequence). The CDR3 loop spans 13 amino acids. CDR3 protein: CASSTRTGYELFF. The CDR3 DNA follows: TGTGCCAGTAGCACACGGACAGGGTATGAGCTGTTTTTT.

V usage is TRBV10-2 and J usage is TRBJ2-7, with 7 bases lining up with TRBD1. Germline-derived CDR1 and CDR2 are WSHSY and SAAADI. This CDR3 contains 17 residues. V was clipped by 6 bases and J by 1 base; unmatched bases: 15. Here the CDR3 DNA reads TGCGCCAGCAGACCAGACAGGGTGAGCTCCCCTTCCTACGAGCAGTACTTC. This translates into CASRPDRVSSPSYEQYF.

The chain recombines TRBV5-5 with TRBJ1-3, with 7 bases that match TRBD1. Germline CDR1 SGHKS, CDR2 YYEKEE (reference sequence). V lost 2 bases and J lost 7; bases outside the gene matches: 9. This CDR3 comprises 15 residues. CDR3 DNA sequence: TGTGCCAGCAGCTTAGACAGGGCGGTACCCAACACCATATATTTT. Amino acids: CASSLDRAVPNTIYF.

The chain employs TRBV9 and TRBJ2-7; 14 bases line up with TRBD2. V shed 4 bases and J 5 bases; nucleotides not matched to a gene: 5. Germline values: CDR1 SGDLS, CDR2 YYNGEE. This CDR3 region has 15 residues. CDR3 region: CASSPTGLAGDEQYF. The CDR3 DNA is TGTGCCAGCAGCCCGACGGGACTAGCGGGAGACGAGCAGTACTTC.

The chain carries TRBV27 and TRBJ1-5; no clear D gene. Trimming left V 10 bases short and J 4 bases short, with 20 bases between. Germline V gives CDR1 MNHEY, CDR2 SMNVEV (reference sequence). This CDR3 contains 15 residues. CDR3 nucleotide sequence: TGTGCCACAAAGAGTGGACGGAGCAGAAATCAGCCCCAGCATTTT. Protein product: CATKSGRSRNQPQHF.

The CDR3 is CASRDTHRVNTEAFF. In DNA, the CDR3 is TGTGCCAGCAGAGACACTCACAGGGTGAACACTGAAGCTTTCTTT. The V and J genes are TRBV7-9 and TRBJ1-1, with D maybe TRBD1 (6 bases). The V gene's germline CDR1 is SEHNR and CDR2 FQNEAQ (reference sequence). Trimming stripped 6 bases from V and 0 bases from J, with 14 bases between. The CDR3 is 15 amino acids.

The rearrangement uses TRBV13 and TRBJ1-4, with D tentatively TRBD1 (5 bases). V dropped 4 bases and J dropped 6 bases, with 9 bases sitting between them. CDR3 length: 13 residues. CDR1 is PRHDT and CDR2 is FYEKMQ in the germline V gene (reference sequence). This CDR3 reads CASSSGSDEKLFF. CDR3 bases: TGTGCCAGCAGCTCAGGGTCAGATGAAAAACTGTTTTTT. Based on the CDR3 plus reference TRBV13 and TRBJ1-4, the full variable domain is AAGVIQSPRHLIKEKRETATLKCYPIPRHDTVYWYQQGPGQDPQFLISFYEKMQSDKGSIPDRFSAQQFSDYHSELNMSSLELGDSALYFCASSSGSDEKLFFGSGTQLSVL.

The chain combines TRBV27 with TRBJ2-6; D might be TRBD2 (5 bases). This CDR3 is 15 amino acids long. Germline assignment: CDR1 MNHEY and CDR2 SMNVEV (reference sequence). V lost 0 bases and J lost 4, with 7 bases in between. CDR3 sequence (DNA): TGTGCCAGCAGTTTATCCGGGGAGGGGGCCAACGTCCTGACTTTC. This translates into CASSLSGEGANVLTF.

This chain connects TRBV5-1 to TRBJ2-5; weak D call: TRBD1 (6 bases). The end of the DNA fits TRBJ2-7 better, so the J call may be wrong. Germline V lookup: CDR1 SGHRS, CDR2 YFSETQ. CDR3 length: 13 amino acids. The DNA for the CDR3 is TGCGCCAGCAGCTTAACAGGGAGCTACGAGCAGTACTTC. Translating gives CASSLTGSYEQYF.

The CDR3 is CASSADRGGWTEAFF. In nucleotides, the CDR3 is TGTGCCAGTAGTGCCGACAGGGGAGGGTGGACTGAAGCTTTCTTT. The gene calls are TRBV19 and TRBJ1-1, with 8 bases lining up with TRBD1. The germline V gene encodes CDR1 LNHDA and CDR2 SQIVND (reference sequence). J lost 5 bases, V lost 5 bases, and 10 bases had no gene match. This CDR3 has 15 amino acids.

This chain uses TRBV7-8 with TRBJ2-1; D unclear. The CDR3 has 16 residues. Germline CDR1 is SGHVS and CDR2 is FQNEAQ. Deletions cut 5 bases from V and 0 bases from J, with 14 bases between. The CDR3 here is CASSPPPASSYNEQFF. Here the CDR3 DNA reads TGTGCCAGCAGCCCTCCACCGGCGAGCTCCTACAATGAGCAGTTCTTC.

The chain couples TRBV2 to TRBJ2-3; 7 positions match TRBD2. The CDR3 is 18 residues long. Germline V gene lookup returns CDR1 SNHLY and CDR2 FYNNEI. J gave up 1 base and V 6 bases, and 16 bases lay outside the gene matches. The DNA of the CDR3 is TGTGCCAGCAGGAGAGTACTATGGCGGGAGAGAGGCACAGATACGCAGTATTTT. Translating gives CASRRVLWRERGTDTQYF.

This rearrangement joins TRBV6-4 to TRBJ1-3; D is ambiguous. In germline, CDR1 is MRHNA, CDR2 SNTAGT. The CDR3 sequence is 18 residues long. V shed 3 bases and J shed 7 bases, with 25 bases lying between them. Here the CDR3 reads CASSEGKCLRRANNTIYF. The CDR3 nucleotides read TGTGCCAGCAGTGAAGGGAAGTGTCTGAGAAGGGCGAACAACACCATATATTTT.

This rearrangement joins TRBV28 to TRBJ2-1; D unclear. V dropped 3 bases and J dropped 7 bases, with 7 bases sitting between them. Germline CDR1 and CDR2: MDHEN and SYDVKM. The CDR3 consists of 12 residues. This chain's CDR3 is CASSFLPNEQFF. In nucleotides, the CDR3 is TGTGCCAGCAGTTTCCTTCCAAATGAGCAGTTCTTC.

The sample holds one count of this clone. The chain is built from TRBV11-2 and TRBJ2-7; perhaps TRBD2 as D (6 bases). This CDR3 is 15 amino acids long. Between the trimmed V and J ends, which lost 1 base and 3 bases, there was a span of 13 bases. Germline assignment: CDR1 SGHAT and CDR2 FQNNGV. The CDR3 here is CASSLVAGPNYEQYF. The CDR3 region has the DNA TGTGCCAGCAGCTTAGTTGCGGGACCCAACTACGAGCAGTACTTC.

The V and J genes are TRBV10-3 and TRBJ2-3; D is unclear. The germline V and J ends were trimmed by 7 bases and 0 bases, with 11 bases remaining between them. The V gene's germline CDR1 is ENHRY and CDR2 SYGVKD. The CDR3 runs 14 residues. CDR3 sequence reads: CAITVSLSTDTQYF. The CDR3 nucleotides are TGTGCCATCACAGTATCCCTTAGCACAGATACGCAGTATTTT.

This chain joins TRBV29-1 and TRBJ1-3, with D perhaps matching TRBD1 (5 bases). This CDR3 contains 15 residues. V was shortened by 0 bases and J by 1 base, with 10 bases between the two germline ends. Germline V CDR1 and CDR2: SQVTM, ANQGSEA. This chain's CDR3 is CSVEDRGDSGNTIYF. The CDR3 DNA reads as TGCAGCGTTGAAGATCGGGGGGATTCTGGAAACACCATATATTTT.

This clone was seen a single time. V gene TRBV4-3 combines with J gene TRBJ1-5, with a tentative D call TRBD1 (6 bases). The CDR3 contains 17 residues. The germline V and J ends were trimmed by 0 bases and 0 bases, with 12 bases remaining between them. The V gene's germline CDR1 is LGHNA and CDR2 YSLEER. Here the CDR3 DNA reads TGCGCCAGCAGCCAAGAGGGCCCAGGGGTTAGCAATCAGCCCCAGCATTTT. Translating it yields CASSQEGPGVSNQPQHF.

V usage is TRBV19 and J usage is TRBJ2-3, with 10 bases aligning to TRBD2. The J segment lost 10 bases and the V segment lost 5 bases, leaving 6 bases of the junction unmatched. CDR1 LNHDA and CDR2 SQIVND come from the germline V gene (reference sequence). CDR3 length: 13 amino acids. The CDR3, as DNA: TGTGCCAGTAGTCCCGGGACTAGCGTTTCGCAGTATTTT. Translation gives CASSPGTSVSQYF.

This clone has just one count. The V and J genes are TRBV2 and TRBJ1-2; tentative D call: TRBD1 (5 bases). The CDR3 spans 13 residues. Germline V gives CDR1 SNHLY, CDR2 FYNNEI. V lost 6 bases and J 6 bases, leaving 14 bases between the germline ends. CDR3 DNA sequence: TGTGCCAGCAGGGACACCCTCAGGGATGGCTACACCTTC. Translated, it gives CASRDTLRDGYTF.

V usage is TRBV4-3 and J usage is TRBJ2-3, with 8 bases matching TRBD2. Germline CDR1 reads LGHNA; CDR2 reads YSLEER. The CDR3 extends over 17 amino acids. V gave up 0 bases and J gave up 0 bases; unmatched junction bases: 5. CDR3 coding DNA: TGCGCCAGCAGCCAAGAGGCTAGCGGGTCTAGCACAGATACGCAGTATTTT. Its translation is CASSQEASGSSTDTQYF.

This clone showed up just once. The chain combines TRBV27 with TRBJ1-2, with D perhaps TRBD1 (5 bases). V lost 6 bases and J 0 bases, leaving 14 bases between the germline ends. This CDR3 region has 15 residues. Germline V gene lookup returns CDR1 MNHEY and CDR2 SMNVEV (reference sequence). The CDR3 is CASSSGGWANYGYTF. CDR3 sequence (DNA): TGTGCCAGCAGCTCCGGGGGGTGGGCTAACTATGGCTACACCTTC.

This clone was observed a single time. The genes are TRBV27 and TRBJ2-1; unclear D gene. V lost 1 base and J lost 3, with 10 bases in between. Germline V gene sequence: CDR1 MNHEY, CDR2 SMNVEV (reference sequence). The CDR3 extends over 15 amino acids. CDR3: CASSLYPGIYNEQFF. The CDR3 nucleotides read TGTGCCAGCAGTTTATACCCAGGTATCTACAATGAGCAGTTCTTC.

The genes are TRBV27 and TRBJ1-2; D not resolved. CDR1 MNHEY and CDR2 SMNVEV come from the germline V gene (reference sequence). V lost 2 bases to trimming and J lost 5 bases, with 12 bases between them. The CDR3 has 14 residues. CDR3 sequence: CASSLKGVGYGYTF. Written as DNA, the CDR3 is TGTGCCAGCAGTTTAAAGGGTGTAGGGTATGGCTACACCTTC.

On this clone itself: Other DNA sequences in this sample translate to the same CDR3. The chain links TRBV27 to TRBJ1-1; D gene uncertain. The CDR3 totals 13 residues. Trimming pared 2 bases from V and 2 bases from J, leaving 6 bases between. Germline assignment: CDR1 MNHEY and CDR2 SMNVEV (reference sequence). The CDR3 is CASSLLGNTEAFF. The CDR3, as DNA: TGTGCCAGCAGTTTACTAGGAAACACTGAAGCTTTCTTT.